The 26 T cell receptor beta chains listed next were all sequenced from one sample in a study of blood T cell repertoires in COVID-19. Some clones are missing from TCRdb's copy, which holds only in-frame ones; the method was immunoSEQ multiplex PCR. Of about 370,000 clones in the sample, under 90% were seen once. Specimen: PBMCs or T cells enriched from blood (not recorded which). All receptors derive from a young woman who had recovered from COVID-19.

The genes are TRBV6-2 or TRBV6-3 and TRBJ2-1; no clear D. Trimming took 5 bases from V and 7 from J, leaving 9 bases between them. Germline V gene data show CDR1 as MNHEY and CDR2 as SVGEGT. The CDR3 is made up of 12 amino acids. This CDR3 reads CASSPTANEQFF. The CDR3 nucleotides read TGTGCCAGCAGTCCCACAGCTAATGAGCAGTTCTTC.

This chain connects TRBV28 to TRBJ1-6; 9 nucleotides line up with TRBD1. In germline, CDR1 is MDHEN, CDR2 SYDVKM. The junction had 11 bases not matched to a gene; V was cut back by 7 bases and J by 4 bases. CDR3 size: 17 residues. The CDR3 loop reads CASNEKPGQGYNSPLHF. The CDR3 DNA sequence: TGTGCCAGCAATGAAAAGCCGGGACAGGGATATAATTCACCCCTCCACTTT.

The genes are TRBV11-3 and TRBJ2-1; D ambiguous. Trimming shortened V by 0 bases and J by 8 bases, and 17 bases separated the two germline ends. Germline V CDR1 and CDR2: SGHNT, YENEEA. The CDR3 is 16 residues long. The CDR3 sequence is CASSLDGNRPDDEQFF. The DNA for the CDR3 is TGTGCCAGCAGCTTAGATGGTAACAGACCAGATGATGAGCAGTTCTTC.

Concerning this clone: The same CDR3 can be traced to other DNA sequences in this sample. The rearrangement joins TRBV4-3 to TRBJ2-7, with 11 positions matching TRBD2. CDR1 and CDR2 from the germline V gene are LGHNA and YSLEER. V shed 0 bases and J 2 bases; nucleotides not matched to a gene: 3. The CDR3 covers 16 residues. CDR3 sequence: CASSQDRLAGTYEQYF. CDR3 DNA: TGCGCCAGCAGCCAAGACAGACTAGCGGGGACCTACGAGCAGTACTTC.

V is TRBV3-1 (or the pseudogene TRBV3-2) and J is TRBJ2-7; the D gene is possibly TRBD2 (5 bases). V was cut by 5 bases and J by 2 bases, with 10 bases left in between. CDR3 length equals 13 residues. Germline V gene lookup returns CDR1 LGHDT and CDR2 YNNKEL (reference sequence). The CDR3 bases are TGTGCCAGCAGCAGGGATAGCGCCTACGAGCAGTACTTC. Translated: CASSRDSAYEQYF.

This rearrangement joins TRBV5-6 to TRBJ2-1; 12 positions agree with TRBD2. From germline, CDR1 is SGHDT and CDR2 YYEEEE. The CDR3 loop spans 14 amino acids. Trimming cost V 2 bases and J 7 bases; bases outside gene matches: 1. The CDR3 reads CASSLLAGGNEQFF. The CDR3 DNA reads TGTGCCAGCAGCTTACTAGCGGGAGGTAATGAGCAGTTCTTC. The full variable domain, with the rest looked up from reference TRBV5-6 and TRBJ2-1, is DAGVTQSPTHLIKTRGQQVTLRCSPKSGHDTVSWYQQALGQGPQFIFQYYEEEERQRGNFPDRFSGHQFPNYSSELNVNALLLGDSALYLCASSLLAGGNEQFFGPGTRLTVL.

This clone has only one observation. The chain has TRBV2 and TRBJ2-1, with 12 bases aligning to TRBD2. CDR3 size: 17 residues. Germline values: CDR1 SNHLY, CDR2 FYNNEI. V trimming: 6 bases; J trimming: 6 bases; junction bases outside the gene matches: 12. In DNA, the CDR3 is TGTGCCAGCAGGGGGATACAGGGACTAGCGGGCATCAATGAGCAGTTCTTC. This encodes CASRGIQGLAGINEQFF. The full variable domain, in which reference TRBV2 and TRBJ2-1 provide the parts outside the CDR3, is EPEVTQTPSHQVTQMGQEVILRCVPISNHLYFYWYRQILGQKVEFLVSFYNNEISEKSEIFDDQFSVERPDGSNFTLKIRSTKLEDSAMYFCASRGIQGLAGINEQFFGPGTRLTVL.

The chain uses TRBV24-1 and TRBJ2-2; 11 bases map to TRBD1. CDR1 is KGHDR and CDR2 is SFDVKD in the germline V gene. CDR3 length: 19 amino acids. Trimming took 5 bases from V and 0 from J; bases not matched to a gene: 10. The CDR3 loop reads CATSAIPGQGVPNTGELFF. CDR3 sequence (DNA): TGTGCCACCAGTGCTATACCGGGACAGGGGGTGCCGAACACCGGGGAGCTGTTTTTT.

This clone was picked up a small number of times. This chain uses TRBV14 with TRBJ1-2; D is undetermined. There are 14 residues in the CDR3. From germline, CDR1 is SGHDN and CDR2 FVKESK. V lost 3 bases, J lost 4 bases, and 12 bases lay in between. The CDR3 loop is CASSQSYPFYGYTF. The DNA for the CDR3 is TGTGCCAGCAGCCAGTCGTATCCGTTCTATGGCTACACCTTC.

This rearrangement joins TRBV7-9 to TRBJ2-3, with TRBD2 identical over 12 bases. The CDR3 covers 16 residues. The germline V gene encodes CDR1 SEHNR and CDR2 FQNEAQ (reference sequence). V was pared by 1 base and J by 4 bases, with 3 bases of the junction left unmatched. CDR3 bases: TGTGCCAGCAGCTTAGGGGCTAGCGGGGGGGCAGATACGCAGTATTTT. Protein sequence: CASSLGASGGADTQYF.

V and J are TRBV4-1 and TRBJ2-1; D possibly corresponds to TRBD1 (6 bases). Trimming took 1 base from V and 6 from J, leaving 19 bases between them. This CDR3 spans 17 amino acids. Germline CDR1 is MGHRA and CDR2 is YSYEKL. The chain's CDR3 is CASSQGQGIPQINEQFF. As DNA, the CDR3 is TGCGCCAGCAGCCAAGGTCAGGGGATCCCTCAGATCAATGAGCAGTTCTTC.

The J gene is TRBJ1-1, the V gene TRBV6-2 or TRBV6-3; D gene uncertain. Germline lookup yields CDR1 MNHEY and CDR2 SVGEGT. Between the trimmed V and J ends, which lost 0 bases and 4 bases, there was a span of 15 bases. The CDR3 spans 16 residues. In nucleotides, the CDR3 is TGTGCCAGCAGTTACTCTAGAGAACGAGGGCCCACTGAAGCTTTCTTT. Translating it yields CASSYSRERGPTEAFF.

CDR3 in DNA: TGTGCCAGTAGTATCGGGACAACTAATTCACCCCTCCACTTT. Translated, it gives CASSIGTTNSPLHF. The rearrangement links TRBV19 to TRBJ1-6; weak D call: TRBD1 (6 bases). The CDR3 length is 14 residues. V was shortened by 3 bases and J by 6 bases, with 9 bases between the two germline ends. Germline CDR1 and CDR2: LNHDA and SQIVND (reference sequence).

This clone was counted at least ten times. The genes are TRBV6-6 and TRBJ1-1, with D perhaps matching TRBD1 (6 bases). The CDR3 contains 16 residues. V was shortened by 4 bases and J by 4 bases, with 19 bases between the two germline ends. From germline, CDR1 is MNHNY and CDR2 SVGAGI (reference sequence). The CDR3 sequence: CASSSSQVGGGTEAFF. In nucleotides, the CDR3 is TGTGCCAGCAGTTCGTCTCAGGTGGGAGGGGGCACTGAAGCTTTCTTT.

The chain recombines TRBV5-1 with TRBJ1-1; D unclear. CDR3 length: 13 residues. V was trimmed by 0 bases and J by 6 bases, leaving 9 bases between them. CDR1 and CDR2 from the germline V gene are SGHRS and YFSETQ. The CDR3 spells CASSLESVAEAFF. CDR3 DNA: TGCGCCAGCAGCTTGGAGTCGGTAGCTGAAGCTTTCTTT.

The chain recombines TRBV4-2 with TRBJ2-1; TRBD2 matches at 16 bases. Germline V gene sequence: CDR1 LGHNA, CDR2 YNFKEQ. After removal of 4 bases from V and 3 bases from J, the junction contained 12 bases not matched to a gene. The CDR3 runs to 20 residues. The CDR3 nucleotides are TGTGCCAGCAGCCTGGCTTCCGGGACTAGCGGGGGGGCCGTCTACAATGAGCAGTTCTTC. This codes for CASSLASGTSGGAVYNEQFF.

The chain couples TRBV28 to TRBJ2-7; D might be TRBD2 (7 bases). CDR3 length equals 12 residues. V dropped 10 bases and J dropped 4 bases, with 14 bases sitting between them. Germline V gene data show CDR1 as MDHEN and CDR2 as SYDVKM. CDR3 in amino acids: CATRGGGYEQYF. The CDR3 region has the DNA TGTGCCACAAGGGGGGGCGGGTACGAGCAGTACTTC.

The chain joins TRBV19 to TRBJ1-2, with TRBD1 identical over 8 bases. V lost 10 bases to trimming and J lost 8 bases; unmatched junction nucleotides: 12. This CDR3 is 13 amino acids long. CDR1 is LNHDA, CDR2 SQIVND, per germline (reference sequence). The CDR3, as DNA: TGTGCCACCCAGTTACAGGGGGGGACGGGCTACACCTTC. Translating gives CATQLQGGTGYTF.

CDR3 DNA: TGTGCCAGCAGCTCTCGACAGACCGTGAGCTCCTATAATTCACCCCTCCACTTT. It codes for CASSSRQTVSSYNSPLHF. The rearrangement joins TRBV11-2 to TRBJ1-6, with D possibly matching TRBD1 (5 bases). The CDR3 length is 18 residues. Germline CDR1 reads SGHAT; CDR2 reads FQNNGV. Trimming removed 4 bases at V and 0 bases at J, with 16 bases between. The full variable domain, in which reference TRBV11-2 and TRBJ1-6 provide the parts outside the CDR3, is EAGVAQSPRYKIIEKRQSVAFWCNPISGHATLYWYQQILGQGPKLLIQFQNNGVVDDSQLPKDRFSAERLKGVDSTLKIQPAKLEDSAVYLCASSSRQTVSSYNSPLHFGNGTRLTVT.

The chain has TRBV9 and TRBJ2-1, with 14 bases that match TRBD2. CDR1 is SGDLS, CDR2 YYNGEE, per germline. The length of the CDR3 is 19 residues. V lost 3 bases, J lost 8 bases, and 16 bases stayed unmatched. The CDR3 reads CASSATPGLAGASGDEQFF. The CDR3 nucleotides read TGTGCCAGCAGCGCTACACCGGGACTAGCGGGAGCCTCCGGCGATGAGCAGTTCTTC.

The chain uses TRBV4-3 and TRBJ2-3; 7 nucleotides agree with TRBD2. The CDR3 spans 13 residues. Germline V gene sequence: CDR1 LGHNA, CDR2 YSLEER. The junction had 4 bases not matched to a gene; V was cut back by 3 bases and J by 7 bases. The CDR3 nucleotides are TGCGCCAGCAGCCATACTAGCGTTAATACGCAGTATTTT. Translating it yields CASSHTSVNTQYF.

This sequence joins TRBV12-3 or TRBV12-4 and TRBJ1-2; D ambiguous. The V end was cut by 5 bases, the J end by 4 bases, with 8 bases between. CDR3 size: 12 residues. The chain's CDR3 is CASSPGLYGYTF. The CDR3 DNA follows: TGTGCCAGCAGTCCGGGTCTCTATGGCTACACCTTC.

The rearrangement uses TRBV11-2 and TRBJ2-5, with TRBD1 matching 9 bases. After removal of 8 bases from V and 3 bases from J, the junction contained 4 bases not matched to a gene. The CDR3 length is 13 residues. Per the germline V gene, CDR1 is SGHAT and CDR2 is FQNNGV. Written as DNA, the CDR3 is TGTGCCAGCTCCCGGGACAGGGAAGAGACCCAGTACTTC. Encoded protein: CASSRDREETQYF.

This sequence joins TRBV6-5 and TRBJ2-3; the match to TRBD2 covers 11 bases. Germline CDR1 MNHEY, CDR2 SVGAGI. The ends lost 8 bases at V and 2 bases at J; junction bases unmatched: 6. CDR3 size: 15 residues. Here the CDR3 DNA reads TGTGCCAGCCGAGAACTAGCGGGGGTCACAGATACGCAGTATTTT. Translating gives CASRELAGVTDTQYF.

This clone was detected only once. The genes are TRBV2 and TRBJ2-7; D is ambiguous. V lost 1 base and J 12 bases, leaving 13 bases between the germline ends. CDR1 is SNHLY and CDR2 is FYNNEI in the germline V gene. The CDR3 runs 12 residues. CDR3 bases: TGTGCCAGCAGTGAAGGCGGATATACCCCGTACTTC. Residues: CASSEGGYTPYF. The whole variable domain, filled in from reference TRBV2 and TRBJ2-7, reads EPEVTQTPSHQVTQMGQEVILRCVPISNHLYFYWYRQILGQKVEFLVSFYNNEISEKSEIFDDQFSVERPDGSNFTLKIRSTKLEDSAMYFCASSEGGYTPYFGPGTRLTVT.

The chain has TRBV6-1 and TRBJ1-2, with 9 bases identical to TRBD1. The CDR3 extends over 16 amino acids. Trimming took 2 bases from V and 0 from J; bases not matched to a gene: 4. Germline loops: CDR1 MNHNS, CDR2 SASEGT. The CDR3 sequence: CASSERDRAPNYGYTF. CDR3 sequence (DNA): TGTGCCAGCAGTGAACGGGACAGGGCCCCTAACTATGGCTACACCTTC.